The 30 T cell receptor beta chains presented below share a single source sample, sequenced in a study of cytomegalovirus exposure and HLA in healthy donors. Researchers ran the PCR with 60 Vbeta and 13 Jbeta primers. Data came from immunoSEQ multiplex PCR; TCRdb stores just in-frame clones and leaves some out. The table lists 90,000 or so clones, approximately 85% of them singletons. The material sequenced was PBMCs. The receptors shown here come from a man aged 25 to 40 in good health and CMV-seropositive.

The rearrangement uses TRBV5-1 and TRBJ2-5; no clear D. The CDR3 runs to 13 residues. V was cut by 4 bases and J by 0 bases, with 7 bases left in between. Germline V CDR1 and CDR2: SGHRS, YFSETQ. The chain's CDR3 is CASSQTNQETQYF. CDR3 nucleotides: TGCGCCAGCAGCCAGACAAACCAAGAGACCCAGTACTTC.

This clone came up once. The gene calls are TRBV6-5 and TRBJ1-5, with 10 positions matching TRBD1. The V and J ends lost 2 bases and 7 bases, in that order; junction bases with no gene match: 5. CDR1 and CDR2 (germline): MNHEY, SVGAGI. The CDR3 length is 15 residues. CDR3 sequence: CASSYGTGVDQPQHF. The CDR3 DNA follows: TGTGCCAGCAGTTACGGGACAGGGGTGGACCAGCCCCAGCATTTT.

This clone has a handful of counts. This chain uses TRBV5-8 with TRBJ1-1, with 7 bases matching TRBD1. Germline V lookup: CDR1 SGHTS, CDR2 YDEGEE. After removal of 2 bases from V and 4 bases from J, the junction contained 8 bases not matched to a gene. This CDR3 contains 15 residues. The CDR3 nucleotides read TGTGCCAGCAGCTTTAGCTACAGGGGACTCACTGAAGCTTTCTTT. Protein: CASSFSYRGLTEAFF.

The chain employs TRBV7-8 and TRBJ1-3; D perhaps matches TRBD1 (5 bases). The V gene's germline CDR1 is SGHVS and CDR2 FQNEAQ. Deletions cut 1 base from V and 0 bases from J, with 10 bases between. The CDR3 has 16 amino acids. In nucleotides, the CDR3 is TGTGCCAGCAGCTTAGGAAGGACACGCTCTGGAAACACCATATATTTT. It is translated as CASSLGRTRSGNTIYF.

This CDR3 reads CAISLKIPLPSSGDTGELFF. DNA for the CDR3: TGTGCCATCAGCCTAAAAATTCCACTTCCTAGCTCCGGGGACACCGGGGAGCTGTTTTTT. The chain couples TRBV10-3 to TRBJ2-2; D might be TRBD2 (5 bases). V gave up 6 bases and J gave up 3 bases, with 29 bases separating them. The CDR3 is made up of 20 amino acids. CDR1 and CDR2 (germline): ENHRY, SYGVKD.

This sequence joins TRBV10-3 and TRBJ1-1, with 7 bases aligning to TRBD1. V gave up 5 bases and J gave up 3 bases; unmatched junction bases: 9. The CDR3 is 15 amino acids. Germline CDR1 ENHRY, CDR2 SYGVKD. CDR3: CAISSTGNSYTEAFF. DNA for the CDR3: TGTGCCATCAGTTCGACAGGGAACTCCTACACTGAAGCTTTCTTT.

The chain uses TRBV7-8 and TRBJ2-7; 8 bases are a match to TRBD2. This CDR3 is built from 15 residues. CDR1 and CDR2 (germline): SGHVS, FQNEAQ. With V trimmed by 5 bases and J by 6 bases, 12 bases remained unmatched. CDR3 DNA: TGTGCCAGCAGCGAAACTGGGGTAGGGACTAGCGAGCAGTACTTC. It translates to CASSETGVGTSEQYF.

The chain joins TRBV27 to TRBJ2-7; 10 bases line up with TRBD1. Per the germline V gene, CDR1 is MNHEY and CDR2 is SMNVEV (reference sequence). Trimming removed 3 bases from V and 8 bases from J; junction bases left unmatched: 7. The CDR3 loop spans 14 amino acids. CDR3: CASSLMGQGFKQYF. The CDR3 coding sequence is TGTGCCAGCAGTTTGATGGGACAGGGGTTCAAGCAGTACTTC.

This chain connects TRBV27 to TRBJ1-5, with 8 bases identical to TRBD1. V lost 1 base to trimming and J lost 5 bases; unmatched junction nucleotides: 7. The CDR3 totals 16 residues. The germline V gene encodes CDR1 MNHEY and CDR2 SMNVEV (reference sequence). The CDR3 DNA sequence: TGTGCCAGCAGTTTATTCGGTCAGGGGGCCGATCAGCCCCAGCATTTT. Translation: CASSLFGQGADQPQHF.

The CDR3 nucleotides are TGTGCCAGCAGCCCCCGGAGGGCCGATACGCAGTATTTT. This translates into CASSPRRADTQYF. The V gene is TRBV7-2, the J gene TRBJ2-3; TRBD2 might be the D (6 bases). The V gene lost 5 bases and the J gene lost 6 bases, with 12 bases spanning the gap. There are 13 residues in the CDR3. Germline lookup yields CDR1 SGHTA and CDR2 FQGNSA.

In its sample, this clone was seen once. The gene calls are TRBV7-2 and TRBJ2-2, with a weak D call TRBD1 (5 bases). CDR1 and CDR2 (germline): SGHTA, FQGNSA. V shed 3 bases and J shed 0 bases, with 14 bases lying between them. The CDR3 covers 17 residues. The CDR3 is CASSFNPTVPNTGELFF. The CDR3 region has the DNA TGTGCCAGCAGCTTTAATCCGACAGTTCCGAACACCGGGGAGCTGTTTTTT. Combining the CDR3 with reference TRBV7-2 and TRBJ2-2 gives the whole variable domain GAGVSQSPSNKVTEKGKDVELRCDPISGHTALYWYRQSLGQGLEFLIYFQGNSAPDKSGLPSDRFSAERTGGSVSTLTIQRTQQEDSAVYLCASSFNPTVPNTGELFFGEGSRLTVL.

CDR3 residues: CAWSELDRVDQPQHF. DNA for the CDR3: TGTGCCTGGAGTGAACTGGACAGGGTGGATCAGCCCCAGCATTTT. The genes are TRBV30 and TRBJ1-5; TRBD1 matches 8 bases. This CDR3 is built from 15 residues. Germline V gene lookup returns CDR1 GTSNPN and CDR2 SVGIG (reference sequence). The trim removed 1 base at V and 5 bases at J, leaving 7 bases unmatched.

This rearrangement joins TRBV28 to TRBJ1-1, with D possibly being TRBD1 (5 bases). The CDR3 has 14 residues. Germline V gene lookup returns CDR1 MDHEN and CDR2 SYDVKM. With 2 bases removed from V and 4 bases from J, the gap between germline ends came to 11 bases. CDR3 sequence (DNA): TGTGCCAGCAGTTTAGGCTCGGGGGGCACTGAAGCTTTCTTT. Protein product: CASSLGSGGTEAFF.

This chain joins TRBV25-1 and TRBJ2-5; 14 bases align to TRBD2. Trimming removed 4 bases from V and 3 bases from J; junction bases left unmatched: 4. From germline, CDR1 is MGHDK and CDR2 SYGVNS. The CDR3 length is 16 residues. CDR3 amino acids: CASSATSGRAEETQYF. CDR3 nucleotides: TGTGCCAGCAGTGCGACTAGCGGGAGGGCCGAAGAGACCCAGTACTTC.

This clone has a handful of counts. The rearrangement uses TRBV9 and TRBJ1-1; D might be TRBD1 (6 bases). The germline CDR1 and CDR2 sequences are SGDLS and YYNGEE. V lost 0 bases and J lost 2, with 14 bases in between. The CDR3 totals 16 residues. The CDR3 sequence: CASSVAPRGANTEAFF. In DNA, the CDR3 is TGTGCCAGCAGCGTAGCTCCCCGGGGGGCAAACACTGAAGCTTTCTTT.

The chain combines TRBV27 with TRBJ2-2; D gene unclear. The germline V gene encodes CDR1 MNHEY and CDR2 SMNVEV (reference sequence). The V end was cut by 5 bases, the J end by 6 bases, with 4 bases between. The CDR3 consists of 11 residues. CDR3 residues: CASSTAGELFF. The DNA for the CDR3 is TGTGCCAGCAGTACGGCCGGGGAGCTGTTTTTT.

V gene TRBV5-1 combines with J gene TRBJ1-1, with D maybe TRBD1 (6 bases). V was cut by 0 bases and J by 11 bases, with 11 bases left in between. CDR1 is SGHRS, CDR2 YFSETQ, per germline. The CDR3 loop spans 12 amino acids. The CDR3 is CASSLGAGVAFF. The CDR3 DNA follows: TGCGCCAGCAGCTTGGGGGCAGGGGTTGCTTTCTTT.

This sequence joins TRBV6-6 and TRBJ2-5; 8 bases map to TRBD1. With the DNA end fitting TRBJ2-7 better, the J assignment may be wrong. Germline CDR1 MNHNY, CDR2 SVGAGI (reference sequence). This CDR3 spans 16 amino acids. The CDR3 protein is CASSPPEGTGSYEQYF. Here the CDR3 DNA reads TGTGCCAGCAGTCCCCCGGAGGGGACAGGTTCTTACGAGCAGTACTTC.

V usage is TRBV5-6 and J usage is TRBJ1-1; no reliable D call. CDR3 length: 15 amino acids. From germline, CDR1 is SGHDT and CDR2 YYEEEE. V was pared by 4 bases and J by 3 bases, with 16 bases between. This CDR3 is CASSAKSSGDTEAFF. CDR3 bases: TGTGCCAGCAGCGCTAAAAGCTCTGGTGACACTGAAGCTTTCTTT.

This rearrangement joins TRBV13 to TRBJ2-5; tentatively, D is TRBD1 (6 bases). Per germline, CDR1 PRHDT and CDR2 FYEKMQ (reference sequence). Trimming took off 5 bases at V and 3 bases at J, with 13 bases between the two ends. The CDR3 totals 14 residues. DNA of the CDR3: TGTGCCAGCAGCACTAGACAGGTCGAAGAGACCCAGTACTTC. Its protein product is CASSTRQVEETQYF.

A single count supports this clone. This chain connects TRBV6-4 to TRBJ2-7; TRBD1 aligns across 11 bases. CDR3 length: 15 residues. V lost 3 bases and J lost 3; bases outside the gene matches: 4. Looked up from germline, CDR1 is MRHNA and CDR2 is SNTAGT. In DNA form, the CDR3 reads TGTGCCAGCAGTGAAGGGACAGGGGGGTTCTACGAGCAGTACTTC. Residues: CASSEGTGGFYEQYF.

J is TRBJ1-1 and V is TRBV29-1; 9 bases agree with TRBD1. Germline CDR1 reads SQVTM; CDR2 reads ANQGSEA. V shed 4 bases and J 1 base; nucleotides not matched to a gene: 4. This CDR3 is built from 14 residues. Here the CDR3 reads CSVGGQGANTEAFF. The DNA of the CDR3 is TGCAGCGTTGGGGGACAGGGAGCGAACACTGAAGCTTTCTTT.

The rearrangement links TRBV29-1 to TRBJ2-5, with D perhaps matching TRBD2 (6 bases). Trimming took 4 bases from V and 1 from J, leaving 13 bases between them. CDR1 and CDR2 from the germline V gene are SQVTM and ANQGSEA. This CDR3 contains 14 residues. CDR3 region: CSVGAAGIQETQYF. As DNA, the CDR3 is TGCAGCGTTGGAGCAGCGGGTATCCAAGAGACCCAGTACTTC.

The chain couples TRBV28 to TRBJ2-1, with D unclear. Trimming shortened V by 5 bases and J by 3 bases, and 2 bases separated the two germline ends. The CDR3 runs 11 residues. CDR1 and CDR2 from the germline V gene are MDHEN and SYDVKM. This chain's CDR3 is CASSHYNEQFF. The CDR3 DNA reads as TGTGCCAGCAGTCACTACAATGAGCAGTTCTTC.

The rearrangement links TRBV28 to TRBJ1-4; D unclear. This CDR3 region has 17 residues. The germline V and J ends were trimmed by 7 bases and 2 bases, with 20 bases remaining between them. The V gene's germline CDR1 is MDHEN and CDR2 SYDVKM. The CDR3 nucleotides read TGTGCCAGCACAACTAATTTCCGACGCCGCACTAATGAAAAACTGTTTTTT. This sequence encodes CASTTNFRRRTNEKLFF. Using reference TRBV28 and TRBJ1-4 for the parts outside the CDR3, the full variable domain is DVKVTQSSRYLVKRTGEKVFLECVQDMDHENMFWYRQDPGLGLRLIYFSYDVKMKEKGDIPEGYSVSREKKERFSLILESASTNQTSMYLCASTTNFRRRTNEKLFFGSGTQLSVL.

This clone was seen only once. The V and J genes are TRBV16 and TRBJ2-2, with 11 positions matching TRBD1. In germline, CDR1 is KGHSY, CDR2 FQNENV. The CDR3 loop spans 16 amino acids. V shed 3 bases, J shed 4 bases, and the junction held 4 bases outside the gene matches. As DNA, the CDR3 is TGTGCCAGCAGCCATTCCGGGACAGGGGGCACCGGGGAGCTGTTTTTT. The encoded protein is CASSHSGTGGTGELFF.

V gene TRBV28 combines with J gene TRBJ1-3; tentatively, D is TRBD1 (6 bases). The CDR3 runs to 15 residues. V was trimmed by 5 bases and J by 2 bases, leaving 13 bases between them. Per germline, CDR1 MDHEN and CDR2 SYDVKM. This CDR3 is CASSVSGAPGNTIYF. The DNA for the CDR3 is TGTGCCAGCAGTGTTTCAGGGGCGCCTGGAAACACCATATATTTT.

This clone was picked up a small number of times. The chain employs TRBV19 and TRBJ2-6; 7 bases are a match to TRBD2. The CDR3 runs to 16 residues. The V segment lost 3 bases and the J segment 2 bases; nucleotides outside the gene matches: 4. Germline CDR1 LNHDA, CDR2 SQIVND (reference sequence). This chain's CDR3 is CASSIDGRPGANVLTF. The CDR3 DNA reads TGTGCCAGTAGTATCGACGGGAGGCCTGGGGCCAACGTCCTGACTTTC.

The chain joins TRBV28 to TRBJ1-2; 8 nucleotides line up with TRBD1. The trim removed 11 bases at V and 4 bases at J, leaving 9 bases unmatched. Looked up from germline, CDR1 is MDHEN and CDR2 is SYDVKM. The CDR3 contains 13 residues. CDR3 sequence reads: CACSRGLSYGYTF. The CDR3 nucleotides read TGTGCCTGCTCCAGGGGGCTCAGCTATGGCTACACCTTC.

V and J are TRBV4-3 and TRBJ2-5; tentative D call: TRBD1 (6 bases). The ends were cut back, 3 bases at V and 0 bases at J, with 8 bases in the middle. The CDR3 runs to 14 residues. The germline V gene encodes CDR1 LGHNA and CDR2 YSLEER. The CDR3 here is CASSQQGYQETQYF. In DNA, the CDR3 is TGCGCCAGCAGCCAGCAGGGGTACCAAGAGACCCAGTACTTC.